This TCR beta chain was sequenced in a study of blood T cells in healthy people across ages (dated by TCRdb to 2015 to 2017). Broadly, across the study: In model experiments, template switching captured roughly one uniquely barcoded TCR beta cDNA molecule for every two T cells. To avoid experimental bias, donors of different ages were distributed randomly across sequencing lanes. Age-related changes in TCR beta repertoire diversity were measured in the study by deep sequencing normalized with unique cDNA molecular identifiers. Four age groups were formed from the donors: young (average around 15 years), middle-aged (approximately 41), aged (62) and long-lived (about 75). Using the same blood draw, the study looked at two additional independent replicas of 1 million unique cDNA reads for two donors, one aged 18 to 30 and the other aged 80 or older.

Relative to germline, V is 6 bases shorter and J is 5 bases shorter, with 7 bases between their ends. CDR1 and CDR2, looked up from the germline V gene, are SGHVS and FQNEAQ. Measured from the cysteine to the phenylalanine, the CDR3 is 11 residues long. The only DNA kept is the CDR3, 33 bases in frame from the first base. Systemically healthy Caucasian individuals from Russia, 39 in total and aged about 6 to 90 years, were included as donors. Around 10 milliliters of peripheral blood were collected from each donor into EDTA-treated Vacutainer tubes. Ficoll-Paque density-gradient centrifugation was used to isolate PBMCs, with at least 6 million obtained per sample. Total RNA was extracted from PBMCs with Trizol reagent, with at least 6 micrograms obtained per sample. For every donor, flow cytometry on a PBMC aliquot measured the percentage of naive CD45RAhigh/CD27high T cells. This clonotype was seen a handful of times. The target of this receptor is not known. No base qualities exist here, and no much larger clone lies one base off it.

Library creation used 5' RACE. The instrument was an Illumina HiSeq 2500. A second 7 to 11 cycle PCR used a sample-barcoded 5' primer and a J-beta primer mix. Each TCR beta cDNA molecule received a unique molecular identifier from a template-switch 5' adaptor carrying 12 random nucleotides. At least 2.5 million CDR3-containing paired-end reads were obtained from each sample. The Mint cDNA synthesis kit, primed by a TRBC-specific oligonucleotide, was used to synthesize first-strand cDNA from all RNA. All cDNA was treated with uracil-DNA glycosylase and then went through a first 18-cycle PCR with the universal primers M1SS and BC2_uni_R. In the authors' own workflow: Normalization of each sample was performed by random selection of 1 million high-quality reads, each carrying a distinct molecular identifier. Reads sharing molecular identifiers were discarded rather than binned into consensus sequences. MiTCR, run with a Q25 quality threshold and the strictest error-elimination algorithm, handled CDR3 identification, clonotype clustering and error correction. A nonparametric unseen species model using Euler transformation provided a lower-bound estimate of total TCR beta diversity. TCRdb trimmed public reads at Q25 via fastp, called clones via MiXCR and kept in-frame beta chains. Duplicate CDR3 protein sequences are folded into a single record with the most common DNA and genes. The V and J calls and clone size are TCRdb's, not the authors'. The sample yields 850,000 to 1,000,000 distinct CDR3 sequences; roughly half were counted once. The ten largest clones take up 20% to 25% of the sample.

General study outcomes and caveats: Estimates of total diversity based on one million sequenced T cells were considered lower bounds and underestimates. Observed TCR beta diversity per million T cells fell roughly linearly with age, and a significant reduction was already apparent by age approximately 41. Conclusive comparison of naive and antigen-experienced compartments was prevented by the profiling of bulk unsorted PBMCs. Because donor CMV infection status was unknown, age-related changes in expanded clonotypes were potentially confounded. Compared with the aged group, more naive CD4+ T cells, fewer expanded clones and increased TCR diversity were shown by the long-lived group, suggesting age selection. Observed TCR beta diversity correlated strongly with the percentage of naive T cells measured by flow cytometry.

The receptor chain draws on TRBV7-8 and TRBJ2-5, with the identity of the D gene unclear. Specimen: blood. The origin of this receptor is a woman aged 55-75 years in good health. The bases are TGTGCCAGCAGGGTTGGGGAGACCCAGTACTTC. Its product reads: CASRVGETQYF.